This T cell receptor beta chain is drawn from a study of cytotoxic CD8 clonotypes in ibrutinib-treated CLL. Germline V gene sequence: CDR1 SNHLY, CDR2 FYNNEI. This CDR3 is built from 18 residues. Germline trimming cut 8 bases from V and 0 bases from J; bases unmatched to any gene: 11. Repertoires were generated with immunoSEQ multiplex PCR, while TCRdb's copy carries only in-frame clones and drops some. The sample has tens of thousands of clones, roughly 59% seen once. The gene calls are TRBV2 and TRBJ2-1; 12 bases are shared with TRBD2. The TCR was taken from a human donor with chronic lymphocytic leukemia. The source was PBMCs, collected after 12 months of ibrutinib treatment. CDR3 residues: CASGRLAGGLSSYNEQFF. CDR3 nucleotides: TGTGCCAGCGGAAGGCTAGCGGGAGGGTTAAGCTCCTACAATGAGCAGTTCTTC.